This T cell receptor beta chain emerged from a study of early T cells in non-severe SARS-CoV-2 infection. TCRdb reprocessed the 5' RACE reads with MiXCR, giving one entry per CDR3 protein. The top ten clones hold about an eighth of a sample with approximately 30,000 distinct CDR3 sequences, approximately 7.1% of them seen once. The germline gives CDR1 MNHEY, CDR2 SMNVEV (reference sequence). The CDR3 runs to 14 residues. The V gene end was trimmed by 6 bases and the J gene end by 2 bases; junction bases not matched to a gene: 5. This clonotype was recorded at least ten times. The sample was whole blood, taken at baseline. The source of this sequence is an adult who was a healthcare worker with PCR-confirmed SARS-CoV-2 infection or an uninfected control (not recorded which). The chain employs TRBV27 and TRBJ2-7; TRBD2 matches at 9 bases. The CDR3 DNA follows: TGTGCCAGCAGGGACCTAGCGGGACCCTACGAGCAGTACGTC. Its translation: CASRDLAGPYEQYV.